The clone carrying this TCR beta chain was picked up a small number of times. Its antigen is still unknown. CDR1 and CDR2 (germline): SGHRS, YFSETQ. CDR3 size: 15 residues. Trimming left V 0 bases short and J 5 bases short, with 14 bases between. TCRdb analysed the 5' RACE reads with MiXCR anew, one entry per CDR3 protein. Of around 450,000 distinct CDR3 sequences in the sample, roughly 20% were seen once. This record comes from a study of T-cell memory formation after mild COVID-19. About the research overall: There were largely donor-specific TCR clusters.

General study results and limits: CM and EM subsets held most contracting CD4+ clones; EMRA held CD8+ ones.

The chain recombines TRBV5-1 with TRBJ1-1; D uncertain. Sequenced sample: PBMCs or a T cell subset sorted from them (not recorded which). The sequence came from an adult woman who had mild COVID-19 (a few samples of this study predate the infection). Cell type and time point are not known. CDR3 coding DNA: TGCGCCAGCAGCTTGGATTGGAGGGTGGTTACTGAAGCTTTCTTT. Translated: CASSLDWRVVTEAFF.